The 21 T cell receptor beta chains in this list originate from one sample, sequenced in a study of cytomegalovirus exposure and HLA in healthy donors. Some clones are missing from TCRdb's copy, which holds only in-frame ones; the method was immunoSEQ multiplex PCR. The sample has 100,000 to 120,000 clones, over 75% seen once. The source material was PBMCs. The receptors come from a young woman in good health and CMV-seronegative.

The V and J genes are TRBV14 and TRBJ1-5, with 7 bases lining up with TRBD1. The CDR3 has 17 amino acids. From germline, CDR1 is SGHDN and CDR2 FVKESK. With 5 bases clipped from V and 1 base from J, the junction kept 11 bases outside the gene matches. The CDR3 DNA is TGTGCCAGCAGCGGTTTCGATCCGGGACAGAGCAATCAGCCCCAGCATTTT. This gives the protein CASSGFDPGQSNQPQHF. Full variable domain (outside the CDR3, taken from reference TRBV14 and TRBJ1-5): EAGVTQFPSHSVIEKGQTVTLRCDPISGHDNLYWYRRVMGKEIKFLLHFVKESKQDESGMPNNRFLAERTGGTYSTLKVQPAELEDSGVYFCASSGFDPGQSNQPQHFGDGTRLSIL.

CDR3 protein: CASSLGESAYNEQFF. CDR3 DNA: TGTGCCAGCAGTTTAGGGGAGAGCGCGTACAATGAGCAGTTCTTC. The chain is built from TRBV27 and TRBJ2-1, with D maybe TRBD2 (5 bases). V was cut by 2 bases and J by 4 bases, with 12 bases left in between. The CDR3 covers 15 residues. CDR1 and CDR2 (germline): MNHEY, SMNVEV (reference sequence).

The sample holds a few counts of this clone. The rearrangement links TRBV27 to TRBJ1-1; D not certain. The CDR3 consists of 14 residues. Germline assignment: CDR1 MNHEY and CDR2 SMNVEV (reference sequence). V lost 2 bases and J lost 5, with 12 bases in between. The CDR3 DNA reads TGTGCCAGCAGTTTAGTCGAGGGTTTAACTGAAGCTTTCTTT. It translates to CASSLVEGLTEAFF.

The chain recombines TRBV18 with TRBJ1-1; no reliable D call. Germline V gene sequence: CDR1 KGHSH, CDR2 LQKENI. The CDR3 is 14 residues long. Between the trimmed V and J ends, which lost 3 bases and 4 bases, there was a span of 12 bases. In nucleotides, the CDR3 is TGTGCCAGCTCACCCTCGGGAAGGGCCACTGAAGCTTTCTTT. The encoded protein is CASSPSGRATEAFF. The full variable domain, completed using reference TRBV18 and TRBJ1-1, is NAGVMQNPRHLVRRRGQEARLRCSPMKGHSHVYWYRQLPEEGLKFMVYLQKENIIDESGMPKERFSAEFPKEGPSILRIQQVVRGDSAAYFCASSPSGRATEAFFGQGTRLTVV.

This chain joins TRBV5-1 and TRBJ1-6; the D is unclear. The CDR3 is 14 residues long. The germline V gene has CDR1 SGHRS and CDR2 YFSETQ. V lost 7 bases and J lost 9, with 17 bases in between. The CDR3 is CASAEGLYGSPLHF. CDR3 nucleotides: TGCGCCAGCGCGGAAGGCCTTTATGGTTCACCCCTCCACTTT.

The V and J genes are TRBV6-5 and TRBJ1-5; TRBD1 matches at 7 bases. Germline V gene lookup returns CDR1 MNHEY and CDR2 SVGAGI. The ends lost 10 bases at V and 5 bases at J; junction bases unmatched: 8. The CDR3 is made up of 13 amino acids. CDR3 DNA: TGTGCCACCGGAGAACAGGGGTATCAGCCCCAGCATTTT. This translates into CATGEQGYQPQHF.

The chain has TRBV18 and TRBJ2-7; 8 nucleotides match TRBD2. The CDR3 has 14 residues. Germline-derived CDR1 and CDR2 are KGHSH and LQKENI. V gave up 3 bases and J gave up 3 bases; unmatched junction bases: 4. CDR3 DNA sequence: TGTGCCAGCTCACCTAGGACTAGCAACTACGAGCAGTACTTC. This codes for CASSPRTSNYEQYF.

The V and J genes are TRBV4-1 and TRBJ2-7, with 9 bases fitting TRBD2. Losses at the gene ends were 1 base for V and 0 bases for J; bases not matched to a gene: 4. The CDR3 contains 16 residues. Germline CDR1 is MGHRA and CDR2 is YSYEKL. For the CDR3, the DNA is TGCGCCAGCAGCCAAGCAGCGGGGGGACTCTCCTACGAGCAGTACTTC. Amino acid sequence: CASSQAAGGLSYEQYF.

This chain joins TRBV6-5 and TRBJ2-5; possibly TRBD2 for D (6 bases). Per germline, CDR1 MNHEY and CDR2 SVGAGI. This CDR3 region has 14 residues. Trimming took off 2 bases at V and 1 base at J, with 8 bases between the two ends. CDR3 in DNA: TGTGCCAGCAGTTACGCCGGGGGCCAAGAGACCCAGTACTTC. Translated: CASSYAGGQETQYF.

The CDR3 nucleotides are TGTGCCAGCAGCTCCCGGAGGGTGGGGCAGCCCCAGCATTTT. It is translated as CASSSRRVGQPQHF. This chain connects TRBV13 to TRBJ1-5; D not certain. CDR1 is PRHDT and CDR2 is FYEKMQ in the germline V gene (reference sequence). There are 14 residues in the CDR3. V shed 4 bases and J shed 7 bases, with 14 bases lying between them. Variable domain in full (rest from reference TRBV13 and TRBJ1-5): AAGVIQSPRHLIKEKRETATLKCYPIPRHDTVYWYQQGPGQDPQFLISFYEKMQSDKGSIPDRFSAQQFSDYHSELNMSSLELGDSALYFCASSSRRVGQPQHFGDGTRLSIL.

CDR3: CASGRTADTDTQYF. The DNA for the CDR3 is TGCGCCAGCGGCCGGACAGCGGACACAGATACGCAGTATTTT. J is TRBJ2-3 and V is TRBV5-1; a weak D match, TRBD1 (6 bases). V was pared by 7 bases and J by 2 bases, with 14 bases between. The CDR3 loop spans 14 amino acids. In germline, CDR1 is SGHRS, CDR2 YFSETQ.

The chain has TRBV30 and TRBJ2-3; weak D call: TRBD1 (5 bases). The ends were cut back, 5 bases at V and 2 bases at J, with 14 bases in the middle. Germline V gene data show CDR1 as GTSNPN and CDR2 as SVGIG (reference sequence). The CDR3 has 14 amino acids. CDR3 in DNA: TGTGCCTGGGAACAGGCCAGCTCCACAGATACGCAGTATTTT. Protein product: CAWEQASSTDTQYF.

This clone was seen just once. J is TRBJ2-7 and V is TRBV11-2; D may be TRBD1 (5 bases). Germline values: CDR1 SGHAT, CDR2 FQNNGV. Trimming stripped 5 bases from V and 8 bases from J, with 13 bases between. The CDR3 runs to 12 residues. The CDR3 loop reads CASSQGAGQQYF. The CDR3 nucleotides read TGTGCCAGCAGCCAAGGGGCAGGCCAGCAGTACTTC.

The gene calls are TRBV5-4 and TRBJ1-2; 8 nucleotides align to TRBD1. The CDR3 runs 13 residues. With V trimmed by 0 bases and J by 7 bases, 2 bases remained unmatched. Germline values: CDR1 SGHNT, CDR2 YYREEE (reference sequence). CDR3 bases: TGTGCCAGCAGCTTGGCAGGGGGCCGTGGCTACACCTTC. This gives the protein CASSLAGGRGYTF.

V gene TRBV7-9 combines with J gene TRBJ2-3; 7 nucleotides match TRBD1. V lost 5 bases, J lost 6 bases, and 11 bases stayed unmatched. The CDR3 totals 15 residues. Germline lookup yields CDR1 SEHNR and CDR2 FQNEAQ (reference sequence). CDR3 amino acids: CASSTIRQGDDTQYF. CDR3 DNA: TGTGCCAGCAGCACGATTAGGCAGGGGGACGATACGCAGTATTTT.

This chain links TRBV2 with TRBJ1-2; D uncertain. Looked up from germline, CDR1 is SNHLY and CDR2 is FYNNEI. The CDR3 spans 14 residues. The ends were cut back, 3 bases at V and 4 bases at J, with 12 bases in the middle. The CDR3: CASSEAVTTYGYTF. CDR3 DNA: TGTGCCAGCAGTGAGGCAGTAACCACCTATGGCTACACCTTC. The complete variable domain, with remaining parts taken from reference TRBV2 and TRBJ1-2, reads EPEVTQTPSHQVTQMGQEVILRCVPISNHLYFYWYRQILGQKVEFLVSFYNNEISEKSEIFDDQFSVERPDGSNFTLKIRSTKLEDSAMYFCASSEAVTTYGYTFGSGTRLTVV.

V gene TRBV9 combines with J gene TRBJ1-2; perhaps TRBD1 as D (5 bases). The V gene lost 4 bases and the J gene lost 8 bases, with 12 bases spanning the gap. The germline CDR1 and CDR2 sequences are SGDLS and YYNGEE. The CDR3 contains 12 residues. CDR3 sequence: CASSSAGYGYTF. CDR3 DNA sequence: TGTGCCAGCAGCTCGGCAGGGTACGGCTACACCTTC. The whole variable domain, filled in from reference TRBV9 and TRBJ1-2, reads DSGVTQTPKHLITATGQRVTLRCSPRSGDLSVYWYQQSLDQGLQFLIQYYNGEERAKGNILERFSAQQFPDLHSELNLSSLELGDSALYFCASSSAGYGYTFGSGTRLTVV.

The chain carries TRBV7-9 and TRBJ2-3; 10 bases map to TRBD1. Germline assignment: CDR1 SEHNR and CDR2 FQNEAQ (reference sequence). This CDR3 is 16 amino acids long. Trimming removed 5 bases from V and 1 base from J; junction bases left unmatched: 6. The CDR3 coding sequence is TGTGCCAGCAGCGGCTTTGGGACAGGGGGCACAGATACGCAGTATTTT. Protein: CASSGFGTGGTDTQYF.

This clone was recorded only once. The V call is TRBV7-9, the J call TRBJ1-5; D is perhaps TRBD1 (5 bases). Per germline, CDR1 SEHNR and CDR2 FQNEAQ (reference sequence). The CDR3 is made up of 16 amino acids. V shed 0 bases and J shed 1 base, with 10 bases lying between them. The CDR3 nucleotides read TGTGCCAGCAGCTTAGCGGGGGAGGTGAGCAATCAGCCCCAGCATTTT. This sequence encodes CASSLAGEVSNQPQHF.

This clone was detected only once. CDR3 nucleotide sequence: TGTGCCAGCAGTTTCACAGGGGATAATCAGCCCCAGCATTTT. It translates to CASSFTGDNQPQHF. This chain joins TRBV27 and TRBJ1-5; 7 bases fit TRBD1. The CDR3 consists of 14 residues. CDR1 is MNHEY, CDR2 SMNVEV, per germline (reference sequence). The trim removed 3 bases at V and 4 bases at J, leaving 3 bases unmatched.

The chain is built from TRBV28 and TRBJ2-7, with D tentatively TRBD2 (6 bases). The CDR3 has 18 amino acids. V shed 6 bases and J shed 2 bases, with 26 bases lying between them. Looked up from germline, CDR1 is MDHEN and CDR2 is SYDVKM. As DNA, the CDR3 is TGTGCCAGCAGCACTTACTGGGTGGAGGGAACCTACGCCTACGAGCAGTACTTC. It is translated as CASSTYWVEGTYAYEQYF.